The rows below give T cell receptor beta chains drawn from one sample of a study of cytomegalovirus exposure and HLA in healthy donors. Only in-frame clones appear in the TCRdb table, and some are missing; sequencing was by immunoSEQ multiplex PCR. The table has about 110,000 clones, roughly 80% seen once. Sequenced material: PBMCs. These receptors all come from a man aged 25 to 40 in good health and CMV-seronegative. Each CDR3 is given with its conserved first and last residue. The order of the fields is clone size, J gene, V gene, D gene, CDR3 DNA, CDR3 protein. A D gene is named only where the DNA matches it firmly. Clone size is not always given. Where it is, it says once, few, many or a class for expanded clones.

clone size: .
J gene: TRBJ1-4
V gene: TRBV2
D gene: TRBD1
CDR3 DNA: TGTGCCAGCACGACAGGGGGGAGTCGGGAAAAACTGTTTTTT
CDR3 protein: CASTTGGSREKLFF

clone size: few
J gene: TRBJ2-1
V gene: TRBV11-2
D gene: TRBD2
CDR3 DNA: TGTGCCAGCAGCCTAATTACCGGGACTAGTGGGGAGCAGTTCTTC
CDR3 protein: CASSLITGTSGEQFF

clone size: .
J gene: TRBJ2-3
V gene: TRBV5-1
D gene: TRBD2
CDR3 DNA: TGCGCCAGCAGACTAAGCGGGAAGGAGTGGGATACGCAGTATTTT
CDR3 protein: CASRLSGKEWDTQYF

clone size: .
J gene: TRBJ1-5
V gene: TRBV5-4
D gene: TRBD1
CDR3 DNA: TGTGCCAGCAGCTTGGACAGGGGGAGCGGACAGCCCCAGCATTTT
CDR3 protein: CASSLDRGSGQPQHF

clone size: .
J gene: TRBJ2-1
V gene: TRBV13
D gene: .
CDR3 DNA: TGTGCCAGCAGCTTAGGCCGGAGCACAGGGATGCTACTCAATGAGCAGTTCTTC
CDR3 protein: CASSLGRSTGMLLNEQFF

clone size: .
J gene: TRBJ2-4
V gene: TRBV7-9
D gene: TRBD1
CDR3 DNA: TGTGCCAGCAGTCAACAGGGGGTAGCCAAAAACATTCAGTACTTC
CDR3 protein: CASSQQGVAKNIQYF

clone size: .
J gene: TRBJ2-7
V gene: TRBV7-9
D gene: TRBD1
CDR3 DNA: TGTGCCAGCAGCCCCGGGACAGTCGAGCAGTACTTC
CDR3 protein: CASSPGTVEQYF

clone size: .
J gene: TRBJ2-7
V gene: TRBV5-8
D gene: TRBD2
CDR3 DNA: TGTGCCAGCAGCTTCCGGACGGGAGGCTCCTACGAGCAGTACTTC
CDR3 protein: CASSFRTGGSYEQYF

clone size: .
J gene: TRBJ2-3
V gene: TRBV7-3
D gene: .
CDR3 DNA: TGTGCCAGCAGCTTAAACGGTACGCAGTATTTT
CDR3 protein: CASSLNGTQYF

clone size: .
J gene: TRBJ1-2
V gene: TRBV30
D gene: .
CDR3 DNA: TGTGCCTGGGACCGGACAGCTAACTATGGCTACACCTTC
CDR3 protein: CAWDRTANYGYTF

clone size: .
J gene: TRBJ2-1
V gene: TRBV7-3
D gene: TRBD2
CDR3 DNA: TGTGCCAGCAGCTTAGAGACTAGCGGGCCTTCGGGGCAGTTCTTC
CDR3 protein: CASSLETSGPSGQFF

clone size: few
J gene: TRBJ1-5
V gene: TRBV28
D gene: TRBD1
CDR3 DNA: TGTGCCAGCAAGCAGGGACAGACCAATCAGCCCCAGCATTTT
CDR3 protein: CASKQGQTNQPQHF

clone size: .
J gene: TRBJ1-2
V gene: TRBV7-9
D gene: .
CDR3 DNA: TGTGCCAGCAGCTTTAAGGAGGGGAACTATGGCTACACCTTC
CDR3 protein: CASSFKEGNYGYTF

clone size: .
J gene: TRBJ2-7
V gene: TRBV6-1
D gene: .
CDR3 DNA: TGTGCCAGCAGTTGGGGCGGGACAGAGTCCTACGAGCAGTACTTC
CDR3 protein: CASSWGGTESYEQYF

clone size: .
J gene: TRBJ1-1
V gene: TRBV29-1
D gene: .
CDR3 DNA: TGCAGCGTTCCGATCATCGCGGGGGGGGACACTGAAGCTTTCTTT
CDR3 protein: CSVPIIAGGDTEAFF

clone size: .
J gene: TRBJ1-1
V gene: TRBV14
D gene: TRBD1
CDR3 DNA: TGTGCCAGCAGCCTACAGGGGGGGGGCACTGAAGCTTTCTTT
CDR3 protein: CASSLQGGGTEAFF

clone size: .
J gene: TRBJ1-2
V gene: TRBV10-1
D gene: TRBD1
CDR3 DNA: TGCGCCAGCAGTCAGACAGGGGGCTATGGCTACACCTTC
CDR3 protein: CASSQTGGYGYTF

clone size: .
J gene: TRBJ1-2
V gene: TRBV10-1
D gene: .
CDR3 DNA: TGCGCCAGCAGCCCAGCCGCGGACTATGGCTACACCTTC
CDR3 protein: CASSPAADYGYTF

clone size: .
J gene: TRBJ2-1
V gene: TRBV28
D gene: TRBD2
CDR3 DNA: TGTGCCAGCACCAGAACGGGACTAGCTCCAGATACGAGCTCCTACAATGAGCAGTTCTTC
CDR3 protein: CASTRTGLAPDTSSYNEQFF

clone size: .
J gene: TRBJ2-7
V gene: TRBV5-6
D gene: .
CDR3 DNA: TGTGCCAGCAGCTTGGGGCCAGGGAAGGAGCAGTACTTC
CDR3 protein: CASSLGPGKEQYF

clone size: .
J gene: TRBJ2-7
V gene: TRBV6-5
D gene: .
CDR3 DNA: TGTGCCAGCAGTCCAGTGGGGAGCGAGCAGTACTTC
CDR3 protein: CASSPVGSEQYF

clone size: .
J gene: TRBJ2-7
V gene: TRBV6-5
D gene: .
CDR3 DNA: TGTGCCAGCAGTCACCCCGTAGGGAGAGCGGAGCAGTACTTC
CDR3 protein: CASSHPVGRAEQYF

clone size: few
J gene: TRBJ2-1
V gene: TRBV6-1
D gene: TRBD1
CDR3 DNA: TGTGCCAGCAGTCCAGGGACAGACCCCCCTAAGCAGTTCTTC
CDR3 protein: CASSPGTDPPKQFF

clone size: .
J gene: TRBJ1-1
V gene: TRBV28
D gene: .
CDR3 DNA: TGTGCCAGCAGCCGGCGGGGTCACTCGGTGAACACTGAAGCTTTCTTT
CDR3 protein: CASSRRGHSVNTEAFF

clone size: .
J gene: TRBJ2-1
V gene: TRBV5-1
D gene: .
CDR3 DNA: TGCGCCAGCAGCGGAACCCTTGGGCTAACCAATGAGCAGTTCTTC
CDR3 protein: CASSGTLGLTNEQFF

clone size: .
J gene: TRBJ1-5
V gene: TRBV13
D gene: TRBD1
CDR3 DNA: TGTGCCAGCAGCACCCGGGGGCAGGGGGCGGTAGGTCAGCCCCAGCATTTT
CDR3 protein: CASSTRGQGAVGQPQHF

clone size: .
J gene: TRBJ1-5
V gene: TRBV18
D gene: .
CDR3 DNA: TGTGCCAGCTCCCCTCCCGGGATACATAGCAATCAGCCCCAGCATTTT
CDR3 protein: CASSPPGIHSNQPQHF